One and the same sample provided the 21 T cell receptor beta chains below, sequenced in a study of T-cell memory formation after mild COVID-19. One entry per CDR3 protein results from TCRdb running MiXCR on the 5' RACE reads. The table lists around 300,000 distinct CDR3 sequences, 10% to 15% of them singletons. Material for sequencing was PBMCs or a T cell subset sorted from them (not recorded which). These receptors were obtained from a man aged 18-30 years who had mild COVID-19 (a few samples of this study predate the infection). Cell type and time point are not known.

V is TRBV5-1 and J is TRBJ2-5; the D gene is possibly TRBD2 (5 bases). CDR3 size: 13 residues. Per the germline V gene, CDR1 is SGHRS and CDR2 is YFSETQ. V was shortened by 4 bases and J by 0 bases, with 7 bases between the two germline ends. CDR3 nucleotide sequence: TGCGCCAGCAGCCGGGGTAACCAAGAGACCCAGTACTTC. Amino acids: CASSRGNQETQYF.

This clonotype has ten or more counts. V usage is TRBV5-1 and J usage is TRBJ2-1; D possibly corresponds to TRBD2 (5 bases). This CDR3 region has 15 residues. Germline assignment: CDR1 SGHRS and CDR2 YFSETQ. V shed 0 bases and J shed 5 bases, with 12 bases lying between them. CDR3 amino acids: CASSLGVSVDNEQFF. CDR3 sequence (DNA): TGCGCCAGCAGCTTGGGGGTTAGCGTCGACAATGAGCAGTTCTTC.

This clonotype was counted only a few times. The V and J genes are TRBV12-3 or TRBV12-4 and TRBJ2-3; no firm D call. Trimming shortened V by 7 bases and J by 2 bases, and 13 bases separated the two germline ends. The CDR3 runs to 14 residues. The CDR3 sequence is CASTWVADTDTQYF. CDR3 DNA: TGTGCCAGCACCTGGGTGGCAGACACAGATACGCAGTATTTT.

This clonotype was picked up one time. The chain employs TRBV18 and TRBJ1-6; no reliable D call. This CDR3 comprises 17 residues. V was shortened by 3 bases and J by 7 bases, with 19 bases between the two germline ends. Germline V lookup: CDR1 KGHSH, CDR2 LQKENI. CDR3 sequence: CASSPVDAVLGNSPLHF. The CDR3, as DNA: TGTGCCAGCTCACCCGTGGACGCCGTCTTGGGGAATTCACCCCTCCACTTT.

This clonotype was seen more than once but under ten times. The rearrangement uses TRBV19 and TRBJ2-7; TRBD1 matches at 10 bases. Germline V CDR1 and CDR2: LNHDA, SQIVND (reference sequence). The CDR3 is made up of 15 amino acids. V trimming: 5 bases; J trimming: 3 bases; junction bases outside the gene matches: 7. CDR3 sequence (DNA): TGTGCCAGTAGTCCCTCGACAGGGGGCGTCTACGAGCAGTACTTC. Translating it yields CASSPSTGGVYEQYF.

This clonotype appeared many times. The V and J genes are TRBV20-1 and TRBJ2-3, with a weak D call TRBD2 (5 bases). The CDR3 is 14 residues long. Germline assignment: CDR1 DFQATT and CDR2 SNEGSKA (reference sequence). V was pared by 3 bases and J by 1 base, with 11 bases between. DNA for the CDR3: TGCAGTGCTAGGAAGCGGCGTCGCACAGATACGCAGTATTTT. Amino acid sequence: CSARKRRRTDTQYF.

The chain is built from TRBV7-2 and TRBJ1-2; D unclear. Trimming took 1 base from V and 3 from J, leaving 9 bases between them. CDR3 length equals 14 residues. Looked up from germline, CDR1 is SGHTA and CDR2 is FQGNSA. CDR3 nucleotide sequence: TGTGCCAGCAGCTTAGGCGGCAGCCACTATGGCTACACCTTC. This gives the protein CASSLGGSHYGYTF.

V and J are TRBV20-1 and TRBJ1-4; TRBD1 is a possible D gene (5 bases). The CDR3 consists of 12 residues. Germline V gene data show CDR1 as DFQATT and CDR2 as SNEGSKA (reference sequence). As DNA, the CDR3 is TGCAGCCCAGGGAGACCTAATGAAAAACTGTTTTTT. Protein sequence: CSPGRPNEKLFF.

This clonotype was counted between two and nine times. The chain uses TRBV9 and TRBJ2-3; no clear D. The CDR3 loop spans 12 amino acids. V lost 0 bases and J lost 5, with 4 bases in between. Germline V gives CDR1 SGDLS, CDR2 YYNGEE. Here the CDR3 DNA reads TGTGCCAGCAGCGTAGAATTAGATACGCAGTATTTT. Translated, it gives CASSVELDTQYF.

This clonotype was seen ten or more times. The chain recombines TRBV7-9 with TRBJ1-2, with 10 bases identical to TRBD1. In germline, CDR1 is SEHNR, CDR2 FQNEAQ (reference sequence). CDR3 length equals 13 residues. Losses at the gene ends were 0 bases for V and 8 bases for J; bases not matched to a gene: 0. This CDR3 is CASSLATGGGYTF. The CDR3 coding sequence is TGTGCCAGCAGCTTAGCGACAGGGGGCGGCTACACCTTC.

In this sample, this clonotype turned up a few times. This chain uses TRBV27 with TRBJ2-3, with 7 bases that match TRBD2. CDR1 MNHEY and CDR2 SMNVEV come from the germline V gene (reference sequence). Trimming cost V 3 bases and J 1 base; bases outside gene matches: 4. The CDR3 is made up of 15 amino acids. CDR3: CASSFNSGGTDTQYF. Here the CDR3 DNA reads TGTGCCAGCAGTTTTAACAGCGGGGGCACAGATACGCAGTATTTT.

Only a few counts were recorded for this clonotype. The J gene is TRBJ2-2, the V gene TRBV11-1, with 7 bases fitting TRBD1. V shed 5 bases, J shed 8 bases, and the junction held 11 bases outside the gene matches. The CDR3 totals 15 residues. The germline gives CDR1 SGHAT, CDR2 FQDESV (reference sequence). The CDR3 bases are TGTGCCAGCAGCCAACGACCTCAACAGGGGGGGGAGCTGTTTTTT. Amino acid sequence: CASSQRPQQGGELFF. The entire variable domain, with the rest obtained from reference TRBV11-1 and TRBJ2-2, is as follows: EAEVAQSPRYKITEKSQAVAFWCDPISGHATLYWYRQILGQGPELLVQFQDESVVDDSQLPKDRFSAERLKGVDSTLKIQPAELGDSAMYLCASSQRPQQGGELFFGEGSRLTVL.

This clonotype appeared a few times. V usage is TRBV7-2 and J usage is TRBJ2-5; TRBD2 matches 9 bases. Germline V lookup: CDR1 SGHTA, CDR2 FQGNSA. V was pared by 2 bases and J by 4 bases, with 11 bases of the junction left unmatched. The CDR3 spans 17 residues. The CDR3 DNA sequence: TGTGCCAGCAGCTTAAGGATGCCCCAGCGGGGGGTAGAGACCCAGTACTTC. It translates to CASSLRMPQRGVETQYF.

The V call is TRBV5-1, the J call TRBJ1-4, with D hard to call. The germline CDR1 and CDR2 sequences are SGHRS and YFSETQ. The CDR3 runs 13 residues. V lost 0 bases to trimming and J lost 3 bases, with 3 bases between them. CDR3 amino acids: CASSLEPNEKLFF. As DNA, the CDR3 is TGCGCCAGCAGCTTGGAACCTAATGAAAAACTGTTTTTT.

The rearrangement links TRBV20-1 to TRBJ2-1, with D perhaps TRBD1 (5 bases). The CDR3 totals 12 residues. Germline values: CDR1 DFQATT, CDR2 SNEGSKA (reference sequence). Trimming removed 3 bases at V and 6 bases at J, with 9 bases between. CDR3 coding DNA: TGCAGTGCTAGGGAAGGGGCCAATGAGCAGTTCTTC. Residues: CSAREGANEQFF.

This clonotype occurred many times. The chain has TRBV11-3 and TRBJ2-2, with D possibly being TRBD1 or TRBD2 (5 bases each). The CDR3 runs 14 residues. The germline V gene has CDR1 SGHNT and CDR2 YENEEA. Trimming left V 1 base short and J 5 bases short, with 8 bases between. The CDR3 is CASSLVGDTGELFF. The CDR3 DNA sequence: TGTGCCAGCAGCTTAGTGGGGGATACCGGGGAGCTGTTTTTT.

In this sample, this clonotype turned up a few times. The chain has TRBV7-9 and TRBJ1-1; weak D call: TRBD1 (6 bases). The CDR3 extends over 14 amino acids. The V and J ends lost 4 bases and 1 base respectively, with 10 bases between them. CDR1 SEHNR and CDR2 FQNEAQ come from the germline V gene (reference sequence). CDR3 loop: CASSSEDRNTEAFF. The CDR3 bases are TGTGCCAGCAGCTCCGAGGACAGGAACACTGAAGCTTTCTTT.

The chain recombines TRBV5-6 with TRBJ1-3; D not resolved. The CDR3 consists of 15 residues. Germline V gene sequence: CDR1 SGHDT, CDR2 YYEEEE. V was cut by 6 bases and J by 0 bases, with 13 bases left in between. CDR3 DNA: TGTGCCAGCATCCCTCAGGCGGGCTCTGGAAACACCATATATTTT. Translated: CASIPQAGSGNTIYF.

A few counts support this clonotype. The V call is TRBV14, the J call TRBJ2-1, with D possibly TRBD1 on 5 matching bases. Per germline, CDR1 SGHDN and CDR2 FVKESK. Trimming removed 8 bases at V and 4 bases at J, with 12 bases between. The CDR3 is 13 amino acids. The CDR3 spells CASGGRAYNEQFF. As DNA, the CDR3 is TGTGCCAGCGGCGGCAGGGCGTACAATGAGCAGTTCTTC.

The V gene is TRBV11-2, the J gene TRBJ2-3; D not certain. The CDR3 extends over 12 amino acids. The germline CDR1 and CDR2 sequences are SGHAT and FQNNGV. V was pared by 5 bases and J by 2 bases, with 5 bases between. CDR3 sequence: CASSPVTDTQYF. DNA for the CDR3: TGTGCCAGCAGCCCAGTCACAGATACGCAGTATTTT. The complete variable domain, with remaining parts taken from reference TRBV11-2 and TRBJ2-3, reads EAGVAQSPRYKIIEKRQSVAFWCNPISGHATLYWYQQILGQGPKLLIQFQNNGVVDDSQLPKDRFSAERLKGVDSTLKIQPAKLEDSAVYLCASSPVTDTQYFGPGTRLTVL.

At least ten counts were recorded for this clonotype. The CDR3 DNA is TGTGCCAGCAGCCCGCCGGGGGCGAACACCGGGGAGCTGTTTTTT. Translated, it gives CASSPPGANTGELFF. The rearrangement uses TRBV7-2 and TRBJ2-2; TRBD2 might be the D (6 bases). With 5 bases removed from V and 0 bases from J, the gap between germline ends came to 10 bases. Germline V gene lookup returns CDR1 SGHTA and CDR2 FQGNSA. The CDR3 contains 15 residues.